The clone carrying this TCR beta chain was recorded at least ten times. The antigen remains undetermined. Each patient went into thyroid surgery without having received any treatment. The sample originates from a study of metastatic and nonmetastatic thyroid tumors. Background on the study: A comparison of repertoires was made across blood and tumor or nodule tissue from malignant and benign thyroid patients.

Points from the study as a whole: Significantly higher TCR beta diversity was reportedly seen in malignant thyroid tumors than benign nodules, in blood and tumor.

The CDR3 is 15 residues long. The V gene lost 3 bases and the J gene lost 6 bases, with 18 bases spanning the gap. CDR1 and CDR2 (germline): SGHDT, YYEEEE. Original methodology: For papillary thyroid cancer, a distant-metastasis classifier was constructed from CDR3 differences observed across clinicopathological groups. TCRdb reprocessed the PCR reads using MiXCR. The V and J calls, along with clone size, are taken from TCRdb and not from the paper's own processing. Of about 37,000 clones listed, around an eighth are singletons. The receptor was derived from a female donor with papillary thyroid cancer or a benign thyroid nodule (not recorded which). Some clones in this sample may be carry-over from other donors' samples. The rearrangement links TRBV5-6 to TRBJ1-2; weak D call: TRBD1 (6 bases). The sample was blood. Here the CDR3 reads CASSWPGRGLDGYTF. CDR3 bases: TGTGCCAGCAGCTGGCCGGGCAGGGGTTTAGATGGCTACACCTTC.